The clone carrying this T cell receptor beta chain came up once. In germline, CDR1 is SQVTM, CDR2 ANQGSEA. The CDR3 covers 12 residues. Trimming cost V 4 bases and J 4 bases, with 10 bases left between them. The sample comes from a study of blood T cell repertoires in COVID-19. In the study overall: The United States, Italy and Spain provided the acute and convalescent COVID-19 samples. Sources were T cells, B-cell-depleted T cells, or PBMCs; the material itself was cDNA or gDNA.

In the authors' workflow: Reference gene primers were amplified, and this amplification served to estimate nucleated cell counts. Libraries were prepared by immunoSEQ multiplex PCR; TCRdb keeps only in-frame clonotypes and omits some of them. The V and J calls and the clone size are those of that table, but D and trimming were determined from the DNA. The table includes around 100,000 clones, approximately 85% detected once. The chain has TRBV29-1 and TRBJ1-2; D gene unclear. Sample: peripheral blood. The clonotype originates from a man in his sixties or seventies with acute or convalescent COVID-19. The CDR3: CSVAGLFYGYTF. CDR3 sequence (DNA): TGCAGCGTTGCGGGTTTGTTCTATGGCTACACCTTC.